The next 30 T cell receptor beta chains were all read from a single sample in a study of cytomegalovirus exposure and HLA in healthy donors. A multiplex PCR was run with 60 Vbeta primers and 13 Jbeta primers. Sequencing was performed with immunoSEQ multiplex PCR; in TCRdb, only in-frame clones are kept and a portion is missing. The sample has over 110,000 clones, approximately 80% seen once. Sequences were obtained from PBMCs. These TCRs come from a middle-aged woman in good health and CMV-seropositive.

This chain uses TRBV7-9 with TRBJ2-3; 8 nucleotides match TRBD1. The V segment lost 5 bases and the J segment 3 bases; nucleotides outside the gene matches: 10. CDR3 length: 16 amino acids. The germline V gene has CDR1 SEHNR and CDR2 FQNEAQ (reference sequence). The CDR3 loop reads CASSRGQGRFTDTQYF. The CDR3 nucleotides are TGTGCCAGCAGCCGAGGACAGGGCAGGTTTACAGATACGCAGTATTTT.

The chain employs TRBV5-6 and TRBJ2-7; no clear D gene. The CDR3 contains 12 residues. The V and J ends lost 4 bases and 0 bases respectively, with 5 bases between them. The germline V gene has CDR1 SGHDT and CDR2 YYEEEE. CDR3 in DNA: TGTGCCAGCAGCCTGAGCTCCTACGAGCAGTACTTC. This translates into CASSLSSYEQYF.

V is TRBV5-1 and J is TRBJ1-2, with D possibly being TRBD1 (6 bases). V was pared by 7 bases and J by 8 bases, with 30 bases between. The CDR3 runs to 17 residues. Germline V gives CDR1 SGHRS, CDR2 YFSETQ. CDR3 nucleotide sequence: TGCGCCAGCGGCCTACAGGGAACTGTTTTGGATTCGTTGGGCTACACCTTC. Its translation is CASGLQGTVLDSLGYTF.

The genes are TRBV27 and TRBJ1-2, with D unresolved. This CDR3 spans 14 amino acids. The V and J ends lost 5 bases and 0 bases respectively, with 10 bases between them. CDR1 MNHEY and CDR2 SMNVEV come from the germline V gene (reference sequence). The CDR3 DNA sequence: TGTGCCAGCAGTCTCTCAGATTCTAACTATGGCTACACCTTC. This sequence encodes CASSLSDSNYGYTF.

The chain employs TRBV5-1 and TRBJ1-1; possible D gene TRBD1, 6 bases. V lost 3 bases, J lost 3 bases, and 27 bases lay in between. Germline CDR1 is SGHRS and CDR2 is YFSETQ. The CDR3 covers 19 residues. This CDR3 is CASSYNVRGGKPFDTEAFF. As DNA, the CDR3 is TGCGCCAGCAGCTATAACGTGAGGGGGGGCAAGCCCTTCGACACTGAAGCTTTCTTT. Full variable domain (missing parts from reference TRBV5-1 and TRBJ1-1): KAGVTQTPRYLIKTRGQQVTLSCSPISGHRSVSWYQQTPGQGLQFLFEYFSETQRNKGNFPGRFSGRQFSNSRSEMNVSTLELGDSALYLCASSYNVRGGKPFDTEAFFGQGTRLTVV.

This clone occurred a few times. This rearrangement joins TRBV6-5 to TRBJ1-1; TRBD1 aligns across 7 bases. The V gene end was trimmed by 5 bases and the J gene end by 0 bases; junction bases not matched to a gene: 3. The CDR3 loop spans 14 amino acids. Per germline, CDR1 MNHEY and CDR2 SVGAGI. In DNA, the CDR3 is TGTGCCAGCAGTAAAGGGACAGTGAACACTGAAGCTTTCTTT. This translates into CASSKGTVNTEAFF.

The CDR3 DNA reads TGTGCCAGCAGTTCAGCAGGGGGAAGAGGAAACACCATATATTTT. It encodes CASSSAGGRGNTIYF. V usage is TRBV28 and J usage is TRBJ1-3; 7 bases align to TRBD1. This CDR3 has 15 amino acids. After removal of 4 bases from V and 4 bases from J, the junction contained 7 bases not matched to a gene. Looked up from germline, CDR1 is MDHEN and CDR2 is SYDVKM.

The genes are TRBV6-5 and TRBJ1-3; D gene unclear. The CDR3 totals 13 residues. V gave up 8 bases and J gave up 0 bases, with 8 bases separating them. Germline V gene data show CDR1 as MNHEY and CDR2 as SVGAGI. The CDR3 nucleotides are TGTGCCAGCGGGAGAACCTCTGGAAACACCATATATTTT. Amino acid sequence: CASGRTSGNTIYF.

J is TRBJ2-2 and V is TRBV7-9; D gene ambiguous. The CDR3 is made up of 16 amino acids. Trimming stripped 1 base from V and 1 base from J, with 10 bases between. Looked up from germline, CDR1 is SEHNR and CDR2 is FQNEAQ (reference sequence). In nucleotides, the CDR3 is TGTGCCAGCAGCTTAGGAGATCTTCAGAACACCGGGGAGCTGTTTTTT. Translated, it gives CASSLGDLQNTGELFF.

The CDR3 DNA is TGTGCCAGCAGCAAGGTCTACGGGAGACTCTACGAGCAGTACTTC. This encodes CASSKVYGRLYEQYF. The chain carries TRBV21-1 and TRBJ2-7; the listed D gene, TRBD2, was not tested against the DNA. TRBV21-1 counts as a pseudogene. This CDR3 has 15 amino acids.

The chain carries TRBV5-6 and TRBJ1-4; 7 bases are shared with TRBD1. Trimming took 4 bases from V and 0 from J; bases not matched to a gene: 9. The CDR3 is made up of 17 amino acids. The germline gives CDR1 SGHDT, CDR2 YYEEEE. Here the CDR3 reads CASSLVPRGATNEKLFF. DNA for the CDR3: TGTGCCAGCAGCCTTGTCCCCAGGGGGGCAACTAATGAAAAACTGTTTTTT.

The genes are TRBV29-1 and TRBJ2-1; no clear D. Deletions cut 0 bases from V and 0 bases from J, with 12 bases between. This CDR3 is built from 16 residues. Germline V gene data show CDR1 as SQVTM and CDR2 as ANQGSEA. For the CDR3, the DNA is TGCAGCGTTGAAGAGCCCCAGGCAACCTCCTACAATGAGCAGTTCTTC. Encoded protein: CSVEEPQATSYNEQFF.

The gene calls are TRBV4-1 and TRBJ1-3, with D possibly being TRBD1 (6 bases). Germline V CDR1 and CDR2: MGHRA, YSYEKL. The CDR3 runs 17 residues. Trimming stripped 0 bases from V and 2 bases from J, with 14 bases between. The CDR3 region has the DNA TGCGCCAGCAGCCAAGATCTCCCAGGGGCGACTGGAAACACCATATATTTT. The encoded protein is CASSQDLPGATGNTIYF.

The chain combines TRBV6-5 with TRBJ2-7, with D possibly being TRBD2 (6 bases). V lost 6 bases to trimming and J lost 0 bases, with 9 bases between them. This CDR3 spans 13 amino acids. CDR1 MNHEY and CDR2 SVGAGI come from the germline V gene. This CDR3 reads CASRAGGSYEQYF. CDR3 DNA: TGTGCCAGCAGGGCCGGGGGCTCCTACGAGCAGTACTTC.

The chain combines TRBV5-1 with TRBJ2-7; no clear D gene. CDR3 length: 14 amino acids. Per germline, CDR1 SGHRS and CDR2 YFSETQ. V shed 2 bases and J shed 0 bases, with 9 bases lying between them. CDR3 loop: CASSFSRNSYEQYF. CDR3 nucleotides: TGCGCCAGCAGCTTTTCTAGAAACTCCTACGAGCAGTACTTC.

V usage is TRBV19 and J usage is TRBJ2-7, with 10 bases identical to TRBD1. Germline trimming cut 4 bases from V and 1 base from J; bases unmatched to any gene: 13. Germline CDR1 and CDR2: LNHDA and SQIVND (reference sequence). The CDR3 length is 18 residues. The CDR3: CASSKKAPGQGGSYEQYF. CDR3 sequence (DNA): TGTGCCAGTAGTAAAAAGGCCCCTGGACAGGGGGGATCCTACGAGCAGTACTTC.

The genes are TRBV15 and TRBJ2-7, with D possibly being TRBD2 (6 bases). V was shortened by 0 bases and J by 3 bases, with 12 bases between the two germline ends. CDR3 length: 15 amino acids. The V gene's germline CDR1 is LNHNV and CDR2 YYDKDF (reference sequence). The chain's CDR3 is CATSRERGVGYEQYF. DNA for the CDR3: TGTGCCACCAGCAGAGAGCGGGGTGTAGGCTACGAGCAGTACTTC.

This clone was observed a handful of times. The rearrangement joins TRBV28 to TRBJ2-5, with 8 bases lining up with TRBD2. Losses at the gene ends were 5 bases for V and 0 bases for J; bases not matched to a gene: 11. The germline CDR1 and CDR2 sequences are MDHEN and SYDVKM. This CDR3 spans 17 amino acids. DNA of the CDR3: TGTGCCAGCAGTCCCCGGGGTAGCGGGGATTACCAAGAGACCCAGTACTTC. Translated, it gives CASSPRGSGDYQETQYF.

This sequence joins TRBV18 and TRBJ1-5; maybe TRBD1 (5 bases). Trimming left V 3 bases short and J 7 bases short, with 16 bases between. This CDR3 contains 15 residues. In germline, CDR1 is KGHSH, CDR2 LQKENI. The CDR3 loop reads CASSPDIGAGQPQHF. The CDR3 DNA sequence: TGTGCCAGCTCACCTGATATAGGGGCCGGGCAGCCCCAGCATTTT.

The CDR3 region is CASSVGTSGRKETQYF. The CDR3 bases are TGTGCCAGCAGCGTAGGGACTAGCGGGAGGAAAGAGACCCAGTACTTC. The V and J genes are TRBV9 and TRBJ2-5; 14 positions match TRBD2. This CDR3 contains 16 residues. V shed 0 bases, J shed 3 bases, and the junction held 1 base outside the gene matches. Germline CDR1 is SGDLS and CDR2 is YYNGEE.

The rearrangement joins TRBV6-6 to TRBJ1-2; D is undetermined. V lost 0 bases to trimming and J lost 8 bases, with 7 bases between them. Germline values: CDR1 MNHNY, CDR2 SVGAGI (reference sequence). The CDR3 is 12 amino acids. Here the CDR3 DNA reads TGTGCCAGCAGTTACTCCGGGTTGGGCTACACCTTC. This gives the protein CASSYSGLGYTF.

V usage is TRBV5-1 and J usage is TRBJ2-2; a possible D gene is TRBD2 (5 bases). V was cut by 0 bases and J by 7 bases, with 13 bases left in between. The CDR3 consists of 15 residues. The germline V gene encodes CDR1 SGHRS and CDR2 YFSETQ. CDR3 sequence: CASSLGGNIGGELFF. In nucleotides, the CDR3 is TGCGCCAGCAGCTTGGGAGGGAACATCGGCGGGGAGCTGTTTTTT.

The J gene is TRBJ2-1, the V gene TRBV9; 9 bases agree with TRBD2. The germline gives CDR1 SGDLS, CDR2 YYNGEE. The CDR3 runs 18 residues. Unmatched junction bases numbered 7, after V lost 0 bases and J lost 0 bases. The CDR3 DNA reads TGTGCCAGCAGCGTAGAGGCTAGCGGGGTGAGCTCCTACAATGAGCAGTTCTTC. Amino acids: CASSVEASGVSSYNEQFF.

The chain employs TRBV5-1 and TRBJ2-5, with 7 bases matching TRBD1. Trimming cost V 2 bases and J 4 bases; bases outside gene matches: 2. The germline V gene encodes CDR1 SGHRS and CDR2 YFSETQ. The length of the CDR3 is 13 residues. The CDR3: CASSLPGGETQYF. The CDR3 bases are TGCGCCAGCAGCTTACCAGGGGGAGAGACCCAGTACTTC.

CDR3 sequence (DNA): TGTGCCAGCAGCTTAGGCAGTGGTCTAGCGGGCTCCTACGAGCAGTACTTC. This sequence encodes CASSLGSGLAGSYEQYF. The rearrangement links TRBV7-9 to TRBJ2-7, with 8 positions matching TRBD2. With 1 base clipped from V and 0 bases from J, the junction kept 8 bases outside the gene matches. The CDR3 is 17 amino acids. The germline V gene has CDR1 SEHNR and CDR2 FQNEAQ (reference sequence).

The genes are TRBV7-2 and TRBJ2-7, with 8 bases aligning to TRBD2. V was pared by 4 bases and J by 1 base, with 6 bases of the junction left unmatched. Germline CDR1 and CDR2: SGHTA and FQGNSA. CDR3 length: 15 amino acids. The CDR3 DNA follows: TGTGCCAGCAGCTCGACTAGCGTGACGTCCTACGAGCAGTACTTC. It is translated as CASSSTSVTSYEQYF.

This clone was counted a few times. The chain uses TRBV23-1 and TRBJ1-5; 8 positions agree with TRBD1. TRBV23-1 is an ORF, and what it does is uncertain. This CDR3 is built from 18 residues. The junction had 14 bases not matched to a gene; V was cut back by 0 bases and J by 7 bases. CDR3 region: CASSQSRTGRGLLQPQHF. DNA of the CDR3: TGCGCCAGCAGTCAATCGAGGACAGGGAGAGGGTTACTCCAGCCCCAGCATTTT.

A remark on this clone: Other DNA variants within this sample encode the same CDR3. This chain uses TRBV27 with TRBJ2-7, with 10 nucleotides matching TRBD1. Germline V gives CDR1 MNHEY, CDR2 SMNVEV (reference sequence). Losses at the gene ends were 2 bases for V and 2 bases for J; bases not matched to a gene: 3. This CDR3 has 15 amino acids. DNA of the CDR3: TGTGCCAGCAGTTTAAGGACAGGGGGGGCCTACGAGCAGTACTTC. Protein product: CASSLRTGGAYEQYF.

The chain combines TRBV19 with TRBJ1-2; D not certain. The V end lost 8 bases, the J end lost 4 bases, and 17 bases lay between the germline ends. CDR3 size: 14 residues. CDR1 is LNHDA and CDR2 is SQIVND in the germline V gene (reference sequence). The CDR3 nucleotides are TGTGCCAGTCGACTACCGGGTCCAAGCTATGGCTACACCTTC. This sequence encodes CASRLPGPSYGYTF.

The chain has TRBV5-6 and TRBJ1-4, with 7 bases identical to TRBD1. The ends lost 3 bases at V and 7 bases at J; junction bases unmatched: 6. This CDR3 has 14 residues. The germline V gene has CDR1 SGHDT and CDR2 YYEEEE. The CDR3 loop is CASSSTGRSEKLFF. CDR3 sequence (DNA): TGTGCCAGCAGCTCGACAGGGCGGAGTGAAAAACTGTTTTTT.